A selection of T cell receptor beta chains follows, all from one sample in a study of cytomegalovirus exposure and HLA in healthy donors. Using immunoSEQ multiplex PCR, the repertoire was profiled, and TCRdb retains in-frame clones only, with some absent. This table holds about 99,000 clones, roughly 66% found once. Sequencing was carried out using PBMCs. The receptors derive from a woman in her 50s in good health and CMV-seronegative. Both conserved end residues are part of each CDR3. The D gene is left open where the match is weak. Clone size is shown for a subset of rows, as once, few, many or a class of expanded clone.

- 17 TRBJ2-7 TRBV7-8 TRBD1 CASSLAGPGQGFDEQYF TGTGCCAGCAGCTTAGCAGGACCGGGACAGGGATTTGACGAGCAGTACTTC
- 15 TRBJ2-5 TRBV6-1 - CASGWTRYLKETQYF TGTGCCAGCGGCTGGACAAGGTACCTCAAAGAGACCCAGTACTTC
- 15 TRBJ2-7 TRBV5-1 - CASSLALGTLYEQYF TGCGCCAGCAGCTTGGCGCTGGGGACACTGTACGAGCAGTACTTC
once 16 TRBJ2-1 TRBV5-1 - CASSLAFETAYNEQFF TGCGCCAGCAGCTTGGCCTTCGAGACTGCCTACAATGAGCAGTTCTTC
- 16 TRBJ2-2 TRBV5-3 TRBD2 CARSLLKRGSTGELFF TGTGCCAGAAGCTTGTTGAAGCGGGGGTCCACCGGGGAGCTGTTTTTT
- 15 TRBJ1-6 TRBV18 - CASSPPGGEGSPLHF TGTGCCAGCTCACCACCGGGAGGGGAAGGCTCACCCCTCCACTTT
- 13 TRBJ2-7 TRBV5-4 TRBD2 CASSRDYVYEQYF TGTGCCAGCAGCCGGGACTACGTTTACGAGCAGTACTTC
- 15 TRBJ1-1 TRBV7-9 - CSSNPEDFMNTEAFF TGTTCCAGCAACCCAGAGGACTTCATGAACACTGAAGCTTTCTTT
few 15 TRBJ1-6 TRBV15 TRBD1 CATSTQYRGDSPLHF TGTGCCACCAGCACGCAATACAGGGGAGACTCACCCCTCCACTTT
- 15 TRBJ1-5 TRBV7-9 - CASSLAGVSNQPQHF TGTGCCAGCAGCTTAGCAGGGGTTAGCAATCAGCCCCAGCATTTT
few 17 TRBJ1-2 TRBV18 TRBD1 CASSPSNRGPANYGYTF TGTGCCAGCTCACCTAGTAACAGGGGGCCAGCTAACTATGGCTACACCTTC
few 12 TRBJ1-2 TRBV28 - CASSPQNYGYTF TGTGCCAGCAGTCCACAGAACTATGGCTACACCTTC
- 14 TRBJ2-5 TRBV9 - CASSQGGGLETQYF TGTGCCAGCAGCCAAGGGGGGGGGTTGGAGACCCAGTACTTC
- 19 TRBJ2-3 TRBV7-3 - CASSVNAGASYYRTDTQYF TGTGCCAGCAGTGTAAATGCGGGCGCCTCTTACTATCGCACAGATACGCAGTATTTT
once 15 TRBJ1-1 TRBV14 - CASSQVGGLHTEAFF TGTGCCAGCAGCCAAGTCGGAGGGTTGCACACTGAAGCTTTCTTT
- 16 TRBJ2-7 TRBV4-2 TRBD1 CASRLSGTGYPYEQYF TGTGCCAGCCGACTATCGGGGACAGGGTATCCCTACGAGCAGTACTTC
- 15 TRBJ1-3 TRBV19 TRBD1 CASSSDRSSGNTIYF TGTGCCAGTAGTTCGGACAGGAGCTCTGGAAACACCATATATTTT
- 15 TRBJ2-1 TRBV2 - CASSEGQLGYNEQFF TGTGCCAGCAGTGAAGGACAGCTGGGCTACAATGAGCAGTTCTTC
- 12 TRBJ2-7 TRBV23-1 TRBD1 CASDWDRYEQYF TGCGCCAGTGACTGGGACAGGTACGAGCAGTACTTC
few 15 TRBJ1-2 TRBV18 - CASSPAGVSGSRYTF TGTGCCAGCTCACCAGCAGGGGTTTCCGGCAGTCGCTACACCTTC
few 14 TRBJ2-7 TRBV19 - CASSSHTGSYEQYF TGTGCCAGTAGTTCACATACGGGCTCCTACGAGCAGTACTTC
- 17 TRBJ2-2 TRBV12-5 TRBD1 CASGLDWDSLNTGELFF TGTGCTAGTGGTTTGGACTGGGACAGCCTGAACACCGGGGAGCTGTTTTTT
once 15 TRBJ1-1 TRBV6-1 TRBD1 CASSAPGGKFTEAFF TGTGCCAGCAGTGCACCAGGGGGGAAGTTCACTGAAGCTTTCTTT
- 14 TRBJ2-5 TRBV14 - CASSHPGRVETQYF TGTGCCAGCAGCCATCCGGGCAGGGTCGAGACCCAGTACTTC
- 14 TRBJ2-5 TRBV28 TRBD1 CATSPGQGPETQYF TGTGCCACCTCACCCGGACAGGGCCCAGAGACCCAGTACTTC
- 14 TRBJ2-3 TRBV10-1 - CASKISFPRDTQYF TGCGCCAGCAAGATAAGTTTCCCGCGAGATACGCAGTATTTT
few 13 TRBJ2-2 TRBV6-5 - CASSLVGSGELFF TGTGCCAGCAGTTTGGTGGGGAGCGGGGAGCTGTTTTTT
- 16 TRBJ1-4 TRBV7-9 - CASRNEERRSRGMLFF TGTGCCAGCAGAAATGAGGAAAGGCGGTCCCGAGGGATGTTGTTTTTT
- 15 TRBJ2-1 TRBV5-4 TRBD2 CASSFPGLAYNEQFF TGTGCCAGCAGTTTTCCGGGACTAGCGTACAATGAGCAGTTCTTC
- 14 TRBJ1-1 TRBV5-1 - CASSREGPGTEAFF TGCGCCAGCAGCAGGGAGGGTCCTGGCACTGAAGCTTTCTTT
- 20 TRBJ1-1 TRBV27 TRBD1 CASSSYALRRQGWMNTEAFF TGTGCCAGCAGTTCCTACGCCTTAAGGAGACAGGGATGGATGAACACTGAAGCTTTCTTT
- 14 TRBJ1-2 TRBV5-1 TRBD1 CASSSSQGNYGYTF TGCGCCAGCAGCAGCTCACAGGGGAACTATGGCTACACCTTC
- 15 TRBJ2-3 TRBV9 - CASSAGGAHTDTQYF TGTGCCAGCAGCGCCGGTGGAGCCCACACAGATACGCAGTATTTT
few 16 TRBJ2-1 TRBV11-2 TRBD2 CASSLLSSGRGYEQFF TGTGCCAGCAGCTTATTGAGTAGCGGGAGGGGTTATGAGCAGTTCTTC
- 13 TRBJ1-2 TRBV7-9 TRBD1 CSSDLGQDYGYTF TGTTCCAGCGATCTAGGACAGGACTATGGCTACACCTTC
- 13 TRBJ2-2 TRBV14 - CASRTFNTGELFF TGTGCCAGCAGAACATTTAACACCGGGGAGCTGTTTTTT
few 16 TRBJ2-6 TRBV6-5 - CASSSPSGSGANVLTF TGTGCCAGCAGTTCTCCCTCGGGTTCTGGGGCCAACGTCCTGACTTTC
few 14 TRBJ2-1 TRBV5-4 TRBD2 CASSRSGGSTEQFF TGTGCCAGCAGCCGCAGCGGGGGGTCGACTGAGCAGTTCTTC
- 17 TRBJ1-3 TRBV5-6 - CASSLGDPTETGNTIYF TGTGCCAGCAGCTTGGGAGACCCGACTGAAACGGGAAACACCATATATTTT
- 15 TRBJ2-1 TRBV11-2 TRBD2 CASSLFSGRVNEQFF TGTGCCAGCAGCTTATTCAGCGGGAGGGTCAATGAGCAGTTCTTC
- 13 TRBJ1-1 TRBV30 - CAWGIGGGREAFF TGTGCCTGGGGCATCGGTGGCGGCCGGGAAGCTTTCTTT
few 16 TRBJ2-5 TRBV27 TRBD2 CASSLFGAGVQETQYF TGTGCCAGCAGTTTATTTGGGGCGGGGGTGCAAGAGACCCAGTACTTC
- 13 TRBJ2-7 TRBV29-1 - CSGTVSRESEQYF TGCAGCGGCACAGTAAGCCGGGAGTCCGAGCAGTACTTC
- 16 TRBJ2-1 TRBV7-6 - CASSWFGGGTNNEQFF TGTGCCAGCAGCTGGTTTGGTGGGGGGACCAACAATGAGCAGTTCTTC
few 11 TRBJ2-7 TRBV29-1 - CSGVGGYEQYF TGCAGCGGGGTCGGGGGCTACGAGCAGTACTTC
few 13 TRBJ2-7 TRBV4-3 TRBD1 CASSQETGREQYF TGCGCCAGCAGCCAAGAGACAGGGCGCGAGCAGTACTTC
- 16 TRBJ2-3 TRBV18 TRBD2 CASSPAIAGSTDTQYF TGTGCCAGCTCACCAGCGATAGCGGGGAGCACAGATACGCAGTATTTT
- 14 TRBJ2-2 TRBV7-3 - CASRAQGNTGELFF TGTGCCAGCAGGGCCCAGGGTAACACCGGGGAGCTGTTTTTT
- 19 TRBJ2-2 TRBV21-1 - CASSKEGGCTSANTGELFF TGTGCCAGCAGCAAAGAGGGCGGGTGCACCTCCGCGAACACCGGGGAGCTGTTTTTT
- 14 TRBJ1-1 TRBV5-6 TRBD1 CASSLGTGGARAFF TGTGCCAGCAGCCTAGGGACAGGGGGCGCCCGAGCTTTCTTT
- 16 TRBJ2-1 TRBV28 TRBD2 CASSSLGTSGYNEQFF TGTGCCAGCAGTTCACTCGGGACTAGCGGTTACAATGAGCAGTTCTTC
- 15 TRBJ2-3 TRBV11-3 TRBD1 CASSLQDRVADTQYF TGTGCCAGCAGCCTGCAGGACAGGGTCGCCGATACGCAGTATTTT
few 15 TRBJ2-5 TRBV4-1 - CASSQSLGLAETQYF TGCGCCAGCAGCCAATCACTGGGACTTGCAGAGACCCAGTACTTC
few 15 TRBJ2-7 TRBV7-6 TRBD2 CASSLTSGGSYEQYF TGTGCCAGCAGCCTCACTAGCGGGGGTTCCTACGAGCAGTACTTC
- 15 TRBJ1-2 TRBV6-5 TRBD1 CASSYSGTGGYGYTF TGTGCCAGCAGTTACTCGGGGACAGGGGGCTATGGCTACACCTTC
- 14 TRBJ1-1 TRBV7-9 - CASSFGGGNTEAFF TGTGCCAGCAGCTTCGGGGGAGGAAACACTGAAGCTTTCTTT
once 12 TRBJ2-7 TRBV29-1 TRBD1 CSVRDRAGEQYF TGCAGCGTGCGGGACAGGGCTGGGGAGCAGTACTTC
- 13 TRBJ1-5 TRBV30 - CAWGAQDNQPQHF TGTGCCTGGGGGGCCCAAGACAATCAGCCCCAGCATTTT
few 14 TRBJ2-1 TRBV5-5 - CASSLGQSYNEQFF TGTGCCAGCAGCTTGGGGCAGTCCTACAATGAGCAGTTCTTC